There are a few counts of the clone carrying this TCR beta chain. No antigen is known for it. A junction end diverges from the germline sequence, so it may reflect a read error. The CDR3 runs 13 residues. In the authors' workflow: What underpinned the distant-metastasis classifier for papillary thyroid cancer was the set of CDR3 differences across clinicopathological groups. TCRdb reassembled clones from the PCR reads with MiXCR. V and J calls and clone size were set by TCRdb, not the authors. In the table there are about 16,000 clones, approximately 31% of which are singletons. Thyroid surgery was preceded by no treatment in any patient. The data stem from a study of metastatic and nonmetastatic thyroid tumors. Study-wide background: Comparative analysis of repertoires was undertaken across blood and tumor or nodule tissue obtained from malignant and benign thyroid patients.

Study-level points and caveats: Reports indicated that malignant thyroid tumors showed significantly higher TCR beta diversity than benign nodules did, in blood and tumor.

The V call is TRBV12-3 or TRBV12-4, the J call TRBJ1-2; D gene ambiguous. Sample: blood. The origin of this receptor is a female donor with papillary thyroid cancer or a benign thyroid nodule (not recorded which). Some clones in this sample may be carry-over from other donors' samples. DNA of the CDR3: TGTGCCAGCAGTTTGGCGGGTAACTATGTCTACACCTTC. Protein sequence: CASSLAGNYVYTF.